This is a list of T cell receptor beta chains from one sample in a study of T cell repertoires in cytomegalovirus infection. Antigen specificity for these receptors is unknown. MiXCR, applied by TCRdb to the reads, yields one record per CDR3 protein. Of some 940,000 distinct CDR3 sequences listed, approximately 32% were seen once; the top ten hold roughly 13%. This specimen was cultured CD8+ T cells from PBMCs, taken from culture after CMV antigen stimulation. The receptors were gathered from a human donor in good health (CMV status not recorded). Some clones in this sample may be carry-over from other donors' samples. Each CDR3 is given with its conserved first and last residue. The order of the fields is J gene, V gene, clone size, D gene, CDR3 protein, CDR3 DNA. A D gene is named only where the DNA matches it firmly. Rows give clone size only sometimes, using once, few, many, or a class for an expanded clone.

>TRBJ2-5|TRBV7-6|.|.
CASSFTGGGETQYF
TGTGCCAGCAGCTTTACGGGGGGCGGAGAGACCCAGTACTTC
>TRBJ1-2|TRBV5-4|few|.
CASHLWIGLDYTF
TGTGCCAGTCATCTCTGGATAGGGTTGGACTACACCTTC
>TRBJ1-5|TRBV19|.|.
CASSIPGNSNQPQHF
TGTGCCAGTAGTATCCCCGGTAATAGCAATCAGCCCCAGCATTTT
>TRBJ2-3|TRBV7-9|.|TRBD2
CASSPRPGLAGADTQYF
TGTGCCAGCAGCCCGAGACCGGGACTAGCGGGGGCAGATACGCAGTATTTT
>TRBJ1-2|TRBV7-9|.|TRBD1
CASSLVDREGYTF
TGTGCCAGCAGCTTAGTGGACAGGGAAGGCTACACCTTC
>TRBJ2-5|TRBV6-1|.|.
CASSLHARETQYF
TGTGCCAGCAGTTTGCACGCAAGGGAGACCCAGTACTTC
>TRBJ1-6|TRBV18|few|.
CASSPTLGLRSSYNSPLHF
TGTGCCAGCTCACCCACCCTGGGACTCCGTAGCTCCTATAATTCACCCCTCCACTTT
>TRBJ1-1|TRBV4-1|.|.
CASSRGTGGNTEAFF
TGCGCCAGCAGCCGGGGGACGGGGGGGAACACTGAAGCTTTCTTT
>TRBJ1-5|TRBV5-4|.|.
CASSSWGGQPQHF
TGTGCCAGCAGCAGCTGGGGAGGTCAGCCCCAGCATTTT
>TRBJ1-5|TRBV5-8|many|.
CASSQRLPQHF
TGTGCCAGCAGTCAACGTCTGCCCCAGCATTTT
>TRBJ2-1|TRBV19|.|.
CASSIRGAISYNEQFF
TGTGCCAGTAGTATAAGGGGGGCGATATCCTACAATGAGCAGTTCTTC
>TRBJ1-1|TRBV7-2|few|.
CASSLFLGPGGVNTEAFF
TGTGCCAGCAGCTTATTCCTGGGACCCGGGGGGGTGAACACTGAAGCTTTCTTT
>TRBJ1-1|TRBV15|.|TRBD1
CATSTEGDRGALAEAFF
TGTGCCACCAGCACCGAGGGGGACAGGGGGGCCTTGGCTGAAGCTTTCTTT
>TRBJ2-2|TRBV12-5|.|TRBD2
CASGLRGLAGARNTGELFF
TGTGCTAGTGGTTTGAGGGGACTAGCGGGGGCCCGGAACACCGGGGAGCTGTTTTTT
>TRBJ1-5|TRBV6-1|.|.
CASSRSRGEGQPQHF
TGTGCCAGCAGCAGAAGCAGGGGTGAAGGGCAGCCCCAGCATTTT
>TRBJ2-7|TRBV4-1|.|.
CASSQEHREGYEQYF
TGCGCCAGCAGCCAAGAACATAGGGAAGGGTACGAGCAGTACTTC
>TRBJ1-2|TRBV20-1|.|TRBD1
CSAGGQGDYGYTF
TGCAGTGCCGGGGGGCAGGGGGACTATGGCTACACCTTC
>TRBJ2-1|TRBV27|few|.
CASSFPGTVNNEQFF
TGTGCCAGCAGTTTCCCCGGGACGGTCAACAATGAGCAGTTCTTC
>TRBJ1-5|TRBV7-2|many|.
CASSLDAGFNQPQHF
TGTGCCAGCAGCTTAGACGCAGGCTTTAATCAGCCCCAGCATTTT
>TRBJ2-5|TRBV7-2|many|.
CASTSGSQQETQYF
TGTGCCAGCACCTCAGGCAGCCAACAAGAGACCCAGTACTTC
>TRBJ2-2|TRBV4-1|.|.
CASSQESRTGELFF
TGCGCCAGCAGCCAAGAATCCAGAACCGGGGAGCTGTTTTTT
>TRBJ2-2|TRBV6-2/TRBV6-3|.|.
CASSYRGRGYGELFF
TGTGCCAGCAGTTACAGGGGCCGGGGCTATGGGGAGCTGTTTTTT
>TRBJ2-3|TRBV6-2/TRBV6-3|.|.
CASSPSRETDTQYF
TGTGCCAGCAGTCCCTCGAGAGAAACAGATACGCAGTATTTT
>TRBJ1-2|TRBV12-3/TRBV12-4|many|.
CASSLATDYGYTF
TGTGCCAGCAGTTTAGCGACAGACTATGGCTACACCTTC
>TRBJ2-1|TRBV3-1|.|.
CASSPGPRHEQFF
TGTGCCAGCAGCCCCGGTCCTCGACATGAGCAGTTCTTC
>TRBJ1-1|TRBV7-9|many|TRBD1
CASSFTGVGEAFF
TGTGCCAGCAGTTTTACAGGGGTAGGAGAAGCTTTCTTT
>TRBJ2-1|TRBV6-1|.|TRBD2
CASSEARTSVNNEQFF
TGTGCCAGCAGTGAAGCTCGGACTAGCGTCAACAATGAGCAGTTCTTC
>TRBJ2-3|TRBV27|.|.
CASAPGSNTDTQYF
TGTGCCAGCGCCCCTGGATCTAACACAGATACGCAGTATTTT
>TRBJ1-1|TRBV19|few|TRBD1
CASSTGGMTEAFF
TGTGCCAGTAGTACAGGGGGCATGACTGAAGCTTTCTTT
>TRBJ1-5|TRBV6-5|few|.
CATGGINQPQHF
TGTGCCACGGGGGGGATCAATCAGCCCCAGCATTTT
>TRBJ2-7|TRBV6-1|few|.
CASSEGFLQGNYEQYF
TGTGCCAGCAGTGAGGGTTTTCTACAGGGAAACTACGAGCAGTACTTC
>TRBJ1-6|TRBV4-1|few|TRBD1
CASSQGGTVNSPLHF
TGCGCCAGCAGCCAAGGGGGGACAGTAAATTCACCCCTCCACTTT
>TRBJ2-6|TRBV9|.|.
CASTNPTGDKVVSGANVLTF
TGTGCCAGCACCAATCCCACCGGGGACAAGGTCGTCTCTGGGGCCAACGTCCTGACTTTC
>TRBJ2-2|TRBV27|.|.
CASTTWTWGVTGELFF
TGTGCCAGCACGACATGGACCTGGGGGGTCACCGGGGAGCTGTTTTTT